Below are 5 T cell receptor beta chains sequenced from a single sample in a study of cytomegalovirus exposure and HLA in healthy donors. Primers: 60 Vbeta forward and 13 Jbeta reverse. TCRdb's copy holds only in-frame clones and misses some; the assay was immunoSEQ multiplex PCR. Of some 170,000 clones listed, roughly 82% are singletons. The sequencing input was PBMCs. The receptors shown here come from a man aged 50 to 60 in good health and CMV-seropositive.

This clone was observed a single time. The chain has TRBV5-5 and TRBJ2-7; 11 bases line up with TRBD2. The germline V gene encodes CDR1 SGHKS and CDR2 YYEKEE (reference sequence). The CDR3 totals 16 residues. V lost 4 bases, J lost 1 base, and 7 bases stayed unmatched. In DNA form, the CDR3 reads TGTGCCAGCAGCGACATAACTAGCGGGAGTTCCTACGAGCAGTACTTC. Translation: CASSDITSGSSYEQYF.

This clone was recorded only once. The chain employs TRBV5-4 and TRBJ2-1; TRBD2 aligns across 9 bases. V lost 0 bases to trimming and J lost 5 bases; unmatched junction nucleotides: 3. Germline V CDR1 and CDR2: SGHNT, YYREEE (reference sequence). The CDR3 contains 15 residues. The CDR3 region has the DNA TGTGCCAGCAGCTTGGAAGCGGGGGGCAACAATGAGCAGTTCTTC. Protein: CASSLEAGGNNEQFF. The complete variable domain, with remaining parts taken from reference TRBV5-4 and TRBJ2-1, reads ETGVTQSPTHLIKTRGQQVTLRCSSQSGHNTVSWYQQALGQGPQFIFQYYREEENGRGNFPPRFSGLQFPNYSSELNVNALELDDSALYLCASSLEAGGNNEQFFGPGTRLTVL.

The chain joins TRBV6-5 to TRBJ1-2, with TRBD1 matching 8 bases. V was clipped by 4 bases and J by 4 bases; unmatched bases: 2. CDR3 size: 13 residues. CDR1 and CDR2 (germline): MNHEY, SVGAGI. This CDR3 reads CASSSGQVYGYTF. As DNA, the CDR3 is TGTGCCAGCAGTTCGGGACAGGTCTATGGCTACACCTTC.

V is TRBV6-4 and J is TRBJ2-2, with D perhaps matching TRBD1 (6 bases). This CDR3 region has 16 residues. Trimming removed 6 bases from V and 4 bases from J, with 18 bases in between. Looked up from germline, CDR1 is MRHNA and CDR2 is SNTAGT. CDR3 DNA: TGTGCCAGCAGCCCCCGGGCCACAGGGTCCACCGGGGAGCTGTTTTTT. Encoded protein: CASSPRATGSTGELFF.

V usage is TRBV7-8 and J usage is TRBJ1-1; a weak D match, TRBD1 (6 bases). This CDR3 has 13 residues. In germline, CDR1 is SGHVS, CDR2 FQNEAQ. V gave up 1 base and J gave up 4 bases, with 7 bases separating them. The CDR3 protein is CASSLGTVTEAFF. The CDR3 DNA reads TGTGCCAGCAGCTTAGGGACAGTCACTGAAGCTTTCTTT.